The present TCR beta chain was sequenced within a study of Graves' ophthalmopathy and Graves' hyperthyroidism. General study points: A classifier, a 13-signature model, separated ophthalmopathy from stable hyperthyroidism with approximately 87% sensitivity and around 83% specificity. Blood also harbored most expanded thyroid clonotypes above 0.001 frequency.

Symptoms, serum thyroxine and TRAb, thyroid ultrasound, and orbital computed tomography formed the diagnostic basis. Fresh peripheral blood, about 10 ml, was the PBMC source. Trimming removed 4 bases from V and 6 bases from J, with 19 bases in between. Germline loops: CDR1 SGHAT, CDR2 FQNNGV. CDR3 size: 16 residues. This clonotype was recorded at least ten times. The antigen is not known. Scientists amplified the TCR beta CDR3 regions from RNA transcripts. An initial RT-PCR round employing HTBI primers preceded a second-round multiplex PCR. MiXCR, run by TCRdb on the multiplex PCR reads, gives a single entry per CDR3 protein. Of hundreds of thousands of distinct CDR3 sequences in the sample, approximately 40% were seen once.

This sequence was found in an adult man with Graves' ophthalmopathy. Sequences were obtained from peripheral blood. The chain links TRBV11-2 to TRBJ1-5, with D possibly being TRBD1 (6 bases). CDR3 bases: TGTGCCAGCAGCTGTCCGTGGGGGGCTAGCGCTCAGCCCCAGCATTTT. Protein product: CASSCPWGASAQPQHF.